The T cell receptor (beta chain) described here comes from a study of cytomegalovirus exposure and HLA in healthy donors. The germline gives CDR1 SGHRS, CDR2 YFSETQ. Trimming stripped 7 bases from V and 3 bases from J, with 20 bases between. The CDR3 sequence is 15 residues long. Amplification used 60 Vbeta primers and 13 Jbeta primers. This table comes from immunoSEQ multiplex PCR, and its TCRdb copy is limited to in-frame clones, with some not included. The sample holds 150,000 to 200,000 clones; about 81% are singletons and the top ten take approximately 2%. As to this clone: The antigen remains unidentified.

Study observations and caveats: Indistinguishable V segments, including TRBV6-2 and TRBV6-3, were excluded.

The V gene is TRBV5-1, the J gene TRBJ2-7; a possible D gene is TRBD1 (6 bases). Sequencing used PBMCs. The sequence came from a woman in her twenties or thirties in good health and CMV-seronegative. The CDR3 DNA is TGCGCCAGCCAACAACGGGCAGGGGATCTCTACGAGCAGTACTTC. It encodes CASQQRAGDLYEQYF. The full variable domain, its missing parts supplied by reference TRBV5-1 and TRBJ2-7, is KAGVTQTPRYLIKTRGQQVTLSCSPISGHRSVSWYQQTPGQGLQFLFEYFSETQRNKGNFPGRFSGRQFSNSRSEMNVSTLELGDSALYLCASQQRAGDLYEQYFGPGTRLTVT.